This T cell receptor (beta chain) was recovered during a study of blood T cell repertoires in COVID-19. Study background: Specimens from acute and convalescent COVID-19 originated in the United States, Italy and Spain. Sources were T cells, B-cell-depleted T cells, or PBMCs; the material itself was cDNA or gDNA.

With 3 bases clipped from V and 4 bases from J, the junction kept 2 bases outside the gene matches. The CDR3 spans 13 residues. Germline V gene sequence: CDR1 MNHNS, CDR2 SASEGT. Authors' methods: Reference gene primers were amplified, and this amplification served to estimate nucleated cell counts. Generated by immunoSEQ multiplex PCR, the TCRdb table keeps only in-frame clones and is missing some. The V and J calls and clone size come from that table; D and trimming were worked out from the DNA. The sample consists of about 140,000 clones, about 86% of them appearing once. The sequence was obtained from a woman aged 60-75 years with acute or convalescent COVID-19. Sequenced input: peripheral blood. V and J are TRBV6-1 and TRBJ2-7; 8 nucleotides match TRBD1. The DNA for the CDR3 is TGTGCCAGCAGTGACAGGGGGCGTTACGAGCAGTACTTC. It is translated as CASSDRGRYEQYF.